Shown below are 28 T cell receptor beta chains from a single sample sequenced in a study of shared T cell receptors in the human thymus. The data were produced by immunoSEQ multiplex PCR, yet TCRdb's version contains in-frame clones alone and is incomplete. The repertoire has about 500,000 clones, around three quarters of them found once; the top ten carry about 0.012%. The sample also formed part of further work on human thymus T cells.

The material sequenced was thymocytes. Receptors originate from a boy less than two years old with a congenital heart defect.

Details on this clone: The same CDR3 arises from other DNA sequences in this sample as well. This chain connects TRBV5-8 to TRBJ1-2, with D possibly being TRBD1 (5 bases). Germline V gene data show CDR1 as SGHTS and CDR2 as YDEGEE. Between the trimmed V and J ends, which lost 6 bases and 4 bases, there was a span of 13 bases. The CDR3 loop spans 13 amino acids. CDR3 residues: CASILRGFYGYTF. The DNA of the CDR3 is TGTGCCAGCATCCTTCGGGGGTTCTATGGCTACACCTTC.

This sequence joins TRBV5-1 and TRBJ2-1; 11 bases are a match to TRBD1. The CDR3 runs 14 residues. The trim removed 6 bases at V and 4 bases at J, leaving 3 bases unmatched. Looked up from germline, CDR1 is SGHRS and CDR2 is YFSETQ. CDR3 DNA: TGCGCCAGCAAAGGACAGGGGGCTTACAATGAGCAGTTCTTC. This codes for CASKGQGAYNEQFF.

The chain carries TRBV6-5 and TRBJ2-7; 8 bases line up with TRBD1. With V trimmed by 6 bases and J by 6 bases, 10 bases remained unmatched. Germline values: CDR1 MNHEY, CDR2 SVGAGI. This CDR3 contains 14 residues. The CDR3 sequence: CASSRTLTGVEQYF. The CDR3, as DNA: TGTGCCAGCAGCCGAACCCTGACAGGGGTCGAGCAGTACTTC.

The rearrangement joins TRBV30 to TRBJ1-6; 8 bases are a match to TRBD1. Germline-derived CDR1 and CDR2 are GTSNPN and SVGIG (reference sequence). The junction had 13 bases not matched to a gene; V was cut back by 3 bases and J by 0 bases. CDR3 length: 19 residues. The CDR3 region has the DNA TGTGCCTGGAGGCCACGGGACAGGACTGCGAGCTCCTATAATTCACCCCTCCACTTT. It is translated as CAWRPRDRTASSYNSPLHF. Filled out from reference TRBV30 and TRBJ1-6, the complete variable domain reads SQTIHQWPATLVQPVGSPLSLECTVEGTSNPNLYWYRQAAGRGLQLLFYSVGIGQISSEVPQNLSASRPQDRQFILSSKKLLLSDSGFYLCAWRPRDRTASSYNSPLHFGNGTRLTVT.

The J gene is TRBJ1-5, the V gene TRBV2, with 7 bases fitting TRBD1. Germline CDR1 is SNHLY and CDR2 is FYNNEI. The length of the CDR3 is 15 residues. The junction had 9 bases not matched to a gene; V was cut back by 3 bases and J by 7 bases. In DNA form, the CDR3 reads TGTGCCAGCAGTGACAGGGGGGCCGCCTTCCAGCCCCAGCATTTT. It is translated as CASSDRGAAFQPQHF.

This clone was detected a few times. The chain combines TRBV5-6 with TRBJ1-4; TRBD1 might be the D (5 bases). The CDR3 loop spans 16 amino acids. Germline V gene lookup returns CDR1 SGHDT and CDR2 YYEEEE. V dropped 4 bases and J dropped 8 bases, with 21 bases sitting between them. The CDR3 is CASSLGGVDPGEKLFF. For the CDR3, the DNA is TGTGCCAGCAGCCTCGGCGGGGTGGACCCAGGGGAAAAACTGTTTTTT.

The chain links TRBV15 to TRBJ2-7; 10 positions match TRBD2. The CDR3 has 18 amino acids. Trimming cost V 1 base and J 3 bases; bases outside gene matches: 12. Germline CDR1 is LNHNV and CDR2 is YYDKDF (reference sequence). CDR3 DNA: TGTGCCACCAGCAGAGGCTGGGCGGGAAGCGGGGGGGACTACGAGCAGTACTTC. This translates into CATSRGWAGSGGDYEQYF.

This chain links TRBV5-8 with TRBJ1-5, with TRBD1 matching over 7 bases. J was trimmed by 4 bases and V by 4 bases; bases with no gene match: 14. The length of the CDR3 is 17 residues. Per germline, CDR1 SGHTS and CDR2 YDEGEE. The CDR3 DNA sequence: TGTGCCAGCAGCCGCTCTGACAGGGTCCAACTTAATCAGCCCCAGCATTTT. It translates to CASSRSDRVQLNQPQHF.

The chain couples TRBV4-1 to TRBJ2-3; 8 bases agree with TRBD2. The V segment lost 4 bases and the J segment 2 bases; nucleotides outside the gene matches: 2. The CDR3 has 14 residues. In germline, CDR1 is MGHRA, CDR2 YSYEKL. CDR3 sequence reads: CASSLAGSTDTQYF. The CDR3 DNA follows: TGCGCCAGCAGCCTAGCGGGGTCCACAGATACGCAGTATTTT.

The chain uses TRBV19 and TRBJ2-7; 9 nucleotides agree with TRBD1. The CDR3 consists of 14 residues. Losses at the gene ends were 6 bases for V and 2 bases for J; bases not matched to a gene: 5. Per germline, CDR1 LNHDA and CDR2 SQIVND (reference sequence). The chain's CDR3 is CASSRTGDPYEQYF. The DNA for the CDR3 is TGTGCCAGTAGCCGGACAGGGGACCCCTACGAGCAGTACTTC.

DNA of the CDR3: TGTGCCAGCTCACCATCGGGGGGCTATCAGCCCCAGCATTTT. This sequence encodes CASSPSGGYQPQHF. The chain is built from TRBV18 and TRBJ1-5; D is possibly TRBD1 (6 bases). The V gene lost 2 bases and the J gene lost 5 bases, with 10 bases spanning the gap. The CDR3 spans 14 residues. Germline CDR1 KGHSH, CDR2 LQKENI.

This chain uses TRBV4-1 with TRBJ2-1; 9 positions agree with TRBD2. V was clipped by 6 bases and J by 5 bases; unmatched bases: 5. This CDR3 is 14 amino acids long. CDR1 is MGHRA, CDR2 YSYEKL, per germline. The CDR3: CASRTSGANNEQFF. DNA of the CDR3: TGCGCCAGCAGGACTAGCGGAGCAAACAATGAGCAGTTCTTC.

The rearrangement joins TRBV25-1 to TRBJ2-5; D is perhaps TRBD2 (5 bases). Looked up from germline, CDR1 is MGHDK and CDR2 is SYGVNS. V shed 1 base and J shed 1 base, with 16 bases lying between them. The CDR3 sequence is 17 residues long. The CDR3 is CASSEFWIGGLQETQYF. The CDR3 DNA reads TGTGCCAGCAGTGAATTTTGGATAGGAGGACTCCAAGAGACCCAGTACTTC.

The chain employs TRBV2 and TRBJ1-5, with D uncertain. CDR3 length equals 14 residues. Germline CDR1 SNHLY, CDR2 FYNNEI. The V end lost 3 bases, the J end lost 3 bases, and 9 bases lay between the germline ends. The CDR3: CASSDGVSNQPQHF. The CDR3 DNA is TGTGCCAGCAGTGACGGGGTTTCCAATCAGCCCCAGCATTTT.

This sequence joins TRBV30 and TRBJ2-7; no clear D gene. The CDR3 has 14 amino acids. V was trimmed by 3 bases and J by 0 bases, leaving 12 bases between them. Per the germline V gene, CDR1 is GTSNPN and CDR2 is SVGIG (reference sequence). The CDR3 DNA reads TGTGCCTGGAGCCGCGTCGTTGACTCCTACGAGCAGTACTTC. This codes for CAWSRVVDSYEQYF.

This rearrangement joins TRBV5-6 to TRBJ2-2; maybe TRBD1 (6 bases). Germline CDR1 SGHDT, CDR2 YYEEEE. V lost 8 bases and J 4 bases, leaving 18 bases between the germline ends. The CDR3 consists of 15 residues. CDR3 region: CARPFHRESTGELFF. CDR3 in DNA: TGTGCCAGACCCTTCCACAGGGAAAGCACCGGGGAGCTGTTTTTT.

The V gene is TRBV4-2, the J gene TRBJ2-2; 12 nucleotides agree with TRBD2. Germline values: CDR1 LGHNA, CDR2 YNFKEQ. The CDR3 spans 20 residues. The junction had 14 bases not matched to a gene; V was cut back by 0 bases and J by 6 bases. The DNA of the CDR3 is TGTGCCAGCAGCCAAGAGTCTAGCGGGAGGGAAAGGAGCAAATCCGGGGAGCTGTTTTTT. This translates into CASSQESSGRERSKSGELFF.

A few counts support this clone. This chain uses TRBV10-2 with TRBJ2-7; weak D call: TRBD2 (7 bases). V was shortened by 8 bases and J by 0 bases, with 17 bases between the two germline ends. CDR3 length: 15 amino acids. Germline CDR1 and CDR2: WSHSY and SAAADI. The CDR3 spells CASSRRGGSSYEQYF. The DNA of the CDR3 is TGCGCCAGCTCTCGAAGGGGGGGAAGCTCCTACGAGCAGTACTTC.

The chain joins TRBV7-9 to TRBJ2-5; 8 bases align to TRBD1. After removal of 3 bases from V and 4 bases from J, the junction contained 1 base not matched to a gene. CDR1 and CDR2 (germline): SEHNR, FQNEAQ (reference sequence). The CDR3 has 13 amino acids. This CDR3 reads CASSLQGAETQYF. DNA of the CDR3: TGTGCCAGCAGCTTGCAGGGGGCAGAGACCCAGTACTTC.

The chain combines TRBV19 with TRBJ2-7; no definite D call. Trimming removed 5 bases from V and 2 bases from J, with 10 bases in between. The length of the CDR3 is 13 residues. From germline, CDR1 is LNHDA and CDR2 SQIVND (reference sequence). The CDR3 region is CASSSAGAYEQYF. The CDR3 DNA follows: TGTGCCAGTAGTTCGGCCGGAGCCTACGAGCAGTACTTC.

The sample holds a few counts of this clone. The rearrangement uses TRBV19 and TRBJ2-3; 11 bases fit TRBD1. V shed 9 bases, J shed 2 bases, and the junction held 22 bases outside the gene matches. This CDR3 comprises 20 residues. Germline V gene data show CDR1 as LNHDA and CDR2 as SQIVND (reference sequence). The CDR3 sequence is CASNERTGGPLTSLTDTQYF. Written as DNA, the CDR3 is TGTGCCAGCAACGAACGGACAGGGGGCCCCTTAACATCACTCACAGATACGCAGTATTTT.

The gene calls are TRBV6-5 and TRBJ1-1; a possible D gene is TRBD1 (5 bases). The germline CDR1 and CDR2 sequences are MNHEY and SVGAGI. The CDR3 consists of 13 residues. The V gene lost 4 bases and the J gene lost 6 bases, with 12 bases spanning the gap. The CDR3 protein is CASSSWGEPEAFF. In nucleotides, the CDR3 is TGTGCCAGCAGTTCCTGGGGGGAACCTGAAGCTTTCTTT.

The V gene is TRBV27, the J gene TRBJ2-7; 8 nucleotides agree with TRBD1. The germline V gene encodes CDR1 MNHEY and CDR2 SMNVEV (reference sequence). V trimming: 5 bases; J trimming: 0 bases; junction bases outside the gene matches: 15. This CDR3 contains 18 residues. CDR3 protein: CASSPFWTGSFSSYEQYF. The CDR3 nucleotides are TGTGCCAGCAGTCCCTTTTGGACAGGGAGCTTCAGCTCCTACGAGCAGTACTTC.

This clone has a single count. V gene TRBV27 combines with J gene TRBJ1-5, with a tentative D call TRBD1 (5 bases). Germline V CDR1 and CDR2: MNHEY, SMNVEV (reference sequence). This CDR3 region has 14 residues. The V gene lost 5 bases and the J gene lost 4 bases, with 12 bases spanning the gap. Here the CDR3 DNA reads TGTGCCAGCAGTACCCACAGGAGTAATCAGCCCCAGCATTTT. This sequence encodes CASSTHRSNQPQHF.

V gene TRBV19 combines with J gene TRBJ2-1; 8 bases map to TRBD2. This CDR3 region has 15 residues. Looked up from germline, CDR1 is LNHDA and CDR2 is SQIVND (reference sequence). V shed 4 bases and J 7 bases; nucleotides not matched to a gene: 9. CDR3 coding DNA: TGTGCCAGTAGTAGGCCCGGGACTAGGGAAAATGAGCAGTTCTTC. This sequence encodes CASSRPGTRENEQFF.

V and J are TRBV6-1 and TRBJ2-5; D is ambiguous. The CDR3 extends over 13 amino acids. Germline loops: CDR1 MNHNS, CDR2 SASEGT. The V end lost 7 bases, the J end lost 1 base, and 10 bases lay between the germline ends. The DNA for the CDR3 is TGTGCCAGCACATACAGAATCCAAGAGACCCAGTACTTC. Its protein product is CASTYRIQETQYF.

The rearrangement joins TRBV27 to TRBJ2-1; 12 bases map to TRBD2. In germline, CDR1 is MNHEY, CDR2 SMNVEV (reference sequence). The CDR3 spans 17 residues. The junction had 8 bases not matched to a gene; V was cut back by 0 bases and J by 8 bases. The CDR3 DNA reads TGTGCCAGCAGTTTATCGAGGCTAGCGGGAGGGCCCTATGAGCAGTTCTTC. It yields the protein CASSLSRLAGGPYEQFF.

CDR3 DNA sequence: TGTGCCAGCAGTGCGAACAGGGCCCCCTACGAGCAGTACTTC. This translates into CASSANRAPYEQYF. The V call is TRBV2, the J call TRBJ2-7, with D tentatively TRBD1 (6 bases). Trimming stripped 4 bases from V and 2 bases from J, with 12 bases between. Germline V gene data show CDR1 as SNHLY and CDR2 as FYNNEI. The CDR3 extends over 14 amino acids.